A single sample is the source of the 32 T cell receptor beta chains below, sequenced in a study of blood T cell repertoires in COVID-19. TCRdb's copy holds only in-frame clones and misses some; the assay was immunoSEQ multiplex PCR. Of approximately 160,000 clones in the sample, more than 60% were seen once. Material for sequencing was peripheral blood. The receptors derive from a man between 60 and 75 years old with acute or convalescent COVID-19.

The chain is built from TRBV6-2 or TRBV6-3 and TRBJ2-1, with D maybe TRBD2 (6 bases). This CDR3 spans 15 amino acids. V was clipped by 2 bases and J by 4 bases, with 12 bases between them. Looked up from germline, CDR1 is MNHEY and CDR2 is SVGEGT. In DNA form, the CDR3 reads TGTGCCAGCAGTTACGGAGGGACGGAATACAATGAGCAGTTCTTC. It translates to CASSYGGTEYNEQFF.

V and J are TRBV25-1 and TRBJ1-2; TRBD1 matches at 9 bases. V trimming: 3 bases; J trimming: 5 bases; junction bases outside the gene matches: 7. The CDR3 has 15 amino acids. Germline V CDR1 and CDR2: MGHDK, SYGVNS. CDR3 DNA sequence: TGTGCCAGCAGTGATTCCGGGACAGGGATATATGGCTACACCTTC. Amino acids: CASSDSGTGIYGYTF.

CDR3: CASSSTGGQETQYF. The CDR3 region has the DNA TGCGCCAGCAGCTCAACGGGGGGGCAAGAGACCCAGTACTTC. The chain employs TRBV5-1 and TRBJ2-5; 8 bases are a match to TRBD2. V lost 3 bases to trimming and J lost 2 bases; unmatched junction nucleotides: 3. CDR3 size: 14 residues. In germline, CDR1 is SGHRS, CDR2 YFSETQ.

This clone was observed a single time. The chain employs TRBV4-1 and TRBJ1-2, with TRBD1 matching over 7 bases. Germline CDR1 MGHRA, CDR2 YSYEKL. This CDR3 contains 14 residues. The V and J ends lost 3 bases and 12 bases, in that order; junction bases with no gene match: 13. The CDR3: CASSQPGQKPSDTF. CDR3 nucleotide sequence: TGCGCCAGCAGCCAGCCGGGACAGAAACCGTCGGACACCTTC.

The V call is TRBV5-4, the J call TRBJ1-4; 7 bases align to TRBD1. V was pared by 2 bases and J by 0 bases, with 7 bases of the junction left unmatched. The germline CDR1 and CDR2 sequences are SGHNT and YYREEE (reference sequence). This CDR3 contains 17 residues. The CDR3 coding sequence is TGTGCCAGCAGCTTAGGACGGCAGGGGGCAACTAATGAAAAACTGTTTTTT. Its translation: CASSLGRQGATNEKLFF.

This chain connects TRBV3-1 (or the pseudogene TRBV3-2) to TRBJ1-2; 9 nucleotides match TRBD1. Germline CDR1 reads LGHDT; CDR2 reads YNNKEL (reference sequence). V lost 4 bases to trimming and J lost 8 bases; unmatched junction nucleotides: 5. The CDR3 is made up of 13 amino acids. The CDR3 loop reads CASSRGTGIGYTF. CDR3 bases: TGTGCCAGCAGCCGAGGGACAGGGATCGGCTACACCTTC.

The chain carries TRBV6-5 and TRBJ1-2, with 11 bases matching TRBD1. Looked up from germline, CDR1 is MNHEY and CDR2 is SVGAGI. Trimming took 5 bases from V and 5 from J; bases not matched to a gene: 4. The CDR3 contains 14 residues. The CDR3 coding sequence is TGTGCCAGCAGTCCAGGGACAGGGGGATATGGCTACACCTTC. This gives the protein CASSPGTGGYGYTF.

CDR3 nucleotides: TGTGCCAGCAGCCAACGCGGGACCGCCTACGAGCAGTACTTC. It specifies CASSQRGTAYEQYF. The V and J genes are TRBV3-1 (or the pseudogene TRBV3-2) and TRBJ2-7; maybe TRBD2 (6 bases). Trimming removed 2 bases at V and 2 bases at J, with 10 bases between. The length of the CDR3 is 14 residues. Germline V gives CDR1 LGHDT, CDR2 YNNKEL (reference sequence).

This CDR3 is CASSSTFGETQYF. The CDR3 nucleotides read TGTGCCAGCTCTTCCACGTTCGGAGAGACCCAGTACTTC. The V call is TRBV18, the J call TRBJ2-5; D unresolved. With 6 bases removed from V and 4 bases from J, the gap between germline ends came to 12 bases. Germline V gene lookup returns CDR1 KGHSH and CDR2 LQKENI. This CDR3 is built from 13 residues.

The chain recombines TRBV29-1 with TRBJ2-6; D unresolved. Germline V gives CDR1 SQVTM, CDR2 ANQGSEA. The CDR3 is 15 amino acids. Trimming took 3 bases from V and 0 from J, leaving 9 bases between them. CDR3 coding DNA: TGCAGCGTTGATTCCGCGTCCTCTGGGGCCAACGTCCTGACTTTC. Translating it yields CSVDSASSGANVLTF.

In its sample, this clone was seen once. V and J are TRBV6-6 and TRBJ1-5; perhaps TRBD1 as D (5 bases). The V end lost 6 bases, the J end lost 0 bases, and 12 bases lay between the germline ends. Germline V gives CDR1 MNHNY, CDR2 SVGAGI (reference sequence). The CDR3 consists of 15 residues. The CDR3, as DNA: TGTGCCAGCAGCCCGACAGTCAATAGCAATCAGCCCCAGCATTTT. The encoded protein is CASSPTVNSNQPQHF.

This chain uses TRBV3-1 (or the pseudogene TRBV3-2) with TRBJ1-2, with TRBD1 matching over 7 bases. The CDR3 has 16 residues. Germline lookup yields CDR1 LGHDT and CDR2 YNNKEL (reference sequence). J gave up 6 bases and V 1 base, and 11 bases lay outside the gene matches. The CDR3 protein is CASSQGGTERKNGYTF. The CDR3 bases are TGTGCCAGCAGCCAAGGGGGGACAGAAAGGAAAAATGGCTACACCTTC.

The chain employs TRBV5-6 and TRBJ2-1; 7 positions match TRBD1. Germline V CDR1 and CDR2: SGHDT, YYEEEE. J gave up 4 bases and V 3 bases, and 13 bases lay outside the gene matches. The CDR3 is 17 residues long. CDR3 in DNA: TGTGCCAGCAGCTCAACACAGGGGTTAACGATGTACAATGAGCAGTTCTTC. Its translation is CASSSTQGLTMYNEQFF.

The chain employs TRBV19 and TRBJ2-1, with a tentative D call TRBD2 (5 bases). Per germline, CDR1 LNHDA and CDR2 SQIVND (reference sequence). The CDR3 is 15 amino acids. V lost 6 bases and J lost 7, with 19 bases in between. The CDR3 is CASSLGGLKRNEQFF. CDR3 coding DNA: TGTGCCAGTAGCCTAGGAGGCCTCAAACGGAATGAGCAGTTCTTC. The whole variable domain, remainder taken from reference TRBV19 and TRBJ2-1, is DGGITQSPKYLFRKEGQNVTLSCEQNLNHDAMYWYRQDPGQGLRLIYYSQIVNDFQKGDIAEGYSVSREKKESFPLTVTSAQKNPTAFYLCASSLGGLKRNEQFFGPGTRLTVL.

The CDR3 spells CASRLFRARRGTDTQYF. CDR3 nucleotides: TGTGCCAGCAGACTCTTTCGGGCTCGGCGGGGCACAGATACGCAGTATTTT. This chain uses TRBV11-2 with TRBJ2-3; D is perhaps TRBD2 (5 bases). This CDR3 region has 17 residues. Germline V lookup: CDR1 SGHAT, CDR2 FQNNGV. The V end lost 6 bases, the J end lost 1 base, and 20 bases lay between the germline ends.

This chain links TRBV19 with TRBJ1-4; no reliable D call. CDR3 size: 12 residues. CDR1 and CDR2 from the germline V gene are LNHDA and SQIVND (reference sequence). Trimming removed 2 bases from V and 10 bases from J, with 8 bases in between. CDR3 protein: CASSITGSKLFF. As DNA, the CDR3 is TGTGCCAGTAGTATAACCGGGTCAAAACTGTTTTTT.

V is TRBV30 and J is TRBJ1-6; TRBD1 aligns across 7 bases. CDR3 size: 12 residues. Germline values: CDR1 GTSNPN, CDR2 SVGIG (reference sequence). Unmatched junction bases numbered 3, after V lost 4 bases and J lost 9 bases. The CDR3 coding sequence is TGTGCCTGGACAGGGGGGTTTTCACCCCTCCACTTT. Its translation: CAWTGGFSPLHF.

The genes are TRBV19 and TRBJ2-3; 12 bases are shared with TRBD2. The V gene end was trimmed by 5 bases and the J gene end by 3 bases; junction bases not matched to a gene: 6. Germline V gene sequence: CDR1 LNHDA, CDR2 SQIVND (reference sequence). The CDR3 consists of 16 residues. In DNA form, the CDR3 reads TGTGCCAGTAGTTTCCGGACTAGCGGGGAGACAGATACGCAGTATTTT. It codes for CASSFRTSGETDTQYF.

The chain couples TRBV9 to TRBJ2-1, with 8 bases identical to TRBD1. Trimming removed 4 bases from V and 4 bases from J; junction bases left unmatched: 7. CDR1 and CDR2 (germline): SGDLS, YYNGEE. The CDR3 runs 15 residues. CDR3 sequence: CASSTSGTGYNEQFF. DNA of the CDR3: TGTGCCAGCAGCACATCCGGGACAGGATACAATGAGCAGTTCTTC.

Comment on this clone: Mismatch with germline at one junction end may stem from a read error. The rearrangement links TRBV3-1 (or the pseudogene TRBV3-2) to TRBJ2-3, with 9 bases matching TRBD2. The length of the CDR3 is 15 residues. From germline, CDR1 is LGHDT and CDR2 YNNKEL (reference sequence). In DNA, the CDR3 is TGTGCCAGCAGCCCCGCCGGGACTAGCAGAGATACGCAGTATTTT. Translating gives CASSPAGTSRDTQYF.

This clone was observed a single time. The V call is TRBV20-1, the J call TRBJ1-2, with D possibly being TRBD1 (5 bases). Trimming took off 6 bases at V and 8 bases at J, with 13 bases between the two ends. The germline V gene has CDR1 DFQATT and CDR2 SNEGSKA (reference sequence). The CDR3 length is 11 residues. This CDR3 is CSAGGLGGYTF. The CDR3 nucleotides are TGCAGTGCGGGGGGACTCGGGGGCTACACCTTC.

The CDR3 spells CASGLPLGNQPQHF. The DNA for the CDR3 is TGTGCTAGTGGTTTGCCGCTCGGGAATCAGCCCCAGCATTTT. The V gene is TRBV12-5, the J gene TRBJ1-5; no reliable D call. V was pared by 2 bases and J by 4 bases, with 9 bases between. Germline V gene sequence: CDR1 LGHNT, CDR2 FRNRAP. The CDR3 totals 14 residues.

The chain carries TRBV9 and TRBJ2-5, with a possible D match to TRBD2 (6 bases). The V end lost 4 bases, the J end lost 4 bases, and 11 bases lay between the germline ends. The length of the CDR3 is 13 residues. Per the germline V gene, CDR1 is SGDLS and CDR2 is YYNGEE. Written as DNA, the CDR3 is TGTGCCAGCAGCTCGGGACTGGCAGAGACCCAGTACTTC. Translated: CASSSGLAETQYF.

This chain links TRBV27 with TRBJ1-2; 9 positions match TRBD1. The CDR3 is made up of 17 amino acids. Germline assignment: CDR1 MNHEY and CDR2 SMNVEV (reference sequence). V dropped 4 bases and J dropped 3; count of bases not matched to a gene: 12. The CDR3 spells CASSSRGTGWRDYGYTF. As DNA, the CDR3 is TGTGCCAGCAGTTCCCGGGGGACAGGGTGGCGTGACTATGGCTACACCTTC.

The chain is built from TRBV18 and TRBJ1-6, with D perhaps TRBD1 (5 bases). CDR3 length: 15 amino acids. The V and J ends lost 3 bases and 2 bases respectively, with 8 bases between them. Germline values: CDR1 KGHSH, CDR2 LQKENI. In nucleotides, the CDR3 is TGTGCCAGCTCACCTCCAGGGCCCTATAATTCACCCCTCCACTTT. Residues: CASSPPGPYNSPLHF.

This clone was observed a few times. This chain links TRBV20-1 with TRBJ2-3, with 8 bases matching TRBD2. The CDR3 loop spans 14 amino acids. The V segment lost 3 bases and the J segment 6 bases; nucleotides outside the gene matches: 8. In germline, CDR1 is DFQATT, CDR2 SNEGSKA (reference sequence). The CDR3: CSASPPGRGDTQYF. In nucleotides, the CDR3 is TGCAGTGCTAGTCCCCCCGGGAGGGGCGATACGCAGTATTTT.

The V gene is TRBV25-1, the J gene TRBJ1-1; 7 bases are a match to TRBD1. Per germline, CDR1 MGHDK and CDR2 SYGVNS. With V trimmed by 4 bases and J by 0 bases, 8 bases remained unmatched. This CDR3 region has 16 residues. DNA of the CDR3: TGTGCCAGCAGTGTAGGGACAGTGTATATGAACACTGAAGCTTTCTTT. Translated, it gives CASSVGTVYMNTEAFF.

DNA of the CDR3: TGTGCCATCAGTGACGTAGGGACTGGGATGAACACTGAAGCTTTCTTT. Residues: CAISDVGTGMNTEAFF. V and J are TRBV10-3 and TRBJ1-1; D is possibly TRBD1 (5 bases). Trimming shortened V by 3 bases and J by 0 bases, and 14 bases separated the two germline ends. CDR3 length equals 16 residues. Per germline, CDR1 ENHRY and CDR2 SYGVKD.

The V gene is TRBV2, the J gene TRBJ1-2; 8 bases fit TRBD1. CDR1 and CDR2 from the germline V gene are SNHLY and FYNNEI. The CDR3 spans 15 residues. V shed 8 bases and J 4 bases; nucleotides not matched to a gene: 12. The DNA of the CDR3 is TGTGCCAGCCGAGGGACAGGCGTCAACACCTATGGCTACACCTTC. Its translation: CASRGTGVNTYGYTF. The variable domain in full, completed from reference TRBV2 and TRBJ1-2, reads EPEVTQTPSHQVTQMGQEVILRCVPISNHLYFYWYRQILGQKVEFLVSFYNNEISEKSEIFDDQFSVERPDGSNFTLKIRSTKLEDSAMYFCASRGTGVNTYGYTFGSGTRLTVV.

The chain couples TRBV13 to TRBJ1-4, with D possibly TRBD1 on 6 matching bases. The germline gives CDR1 PRHDT, CDR2 FYEKMQ (reference sequence). The CDR3 extends over 16 amino acids. V dropped 0 bases and J dropped 2 bases, with 10 bases sitting between them. The CDR3 sequence is CASSLGTGRTNEKLFF. The CDR3 DNA follows: TGTGCCAGCAGCTTAGGCACAGGGCGGACTAATGAAAAACTGTTTTTT.

The V call is TRBV12-3 or TRBV12-4, the J call TRBJ1-1; D unresolved. The CDR3 contains 11 residues. The ends were cut back, 6 bases at V and 7 bases at J, with 9 bases in the middle. CDR3 region: CASSLSVEAFF. Written as DNA, the CDR3 is TGTGCCAGCAGCCTTTCTGTTGAAGCTTTCTTT.

The chain employs TRBV24-1 and TRBJ1-5, with D possibly matching TRBD1 (6 bases). V lost 7 bases and J lost 3, with 9 bases in between. CDR1 is KGHDR and CDR2 is SFDVKD in the germline V gene. The CDR3 has 13 amino acids. CDR3: CATSGTNNQPQHF. CDR3 coding DNA: TGTGCCACCAGCGGGACAAACAATCAGCCCCAGCATTTT.